A selection of T cell receptor beta chains follows, all from one sample in a study of blood T cell repertoires in COVID-19. Clones were read by immunoSEQ multiplex PCR, and TCRdb kept only the in-frame ones, dropping some. In the table there are about 200,000 clones, about 80% of which are singletons. The sample consisted of peripheral blood. These receptor sequences come from a human donor with acute or convalescent COVID-19. The donor label of this sample is uncertain. The CDR3 runs from the conserved cysteine through the conserved F or W. Fields, in order: D gene, J gene, clone size, V gene, CDR3 DNA, CDR3 protein. The D gene is left open where the match is weak. Some rows mark clone size as missing; the rest say once, few, many or name a class of expanded clone.

>TRBD1|TRBJ2-7|.|TRBV10-3
TGTGCCATCAAGGCGATAGGACAGGGGCCGGGCGAGCAGTACTTC
CAIKAIGQGPGEQYF
>.|TRBJ1-1|.|TRBV7-9
TGTGCCAGCAACAGGGAGAACACTGAAGCTTTCTTT
CASNRENTEAFF
>TRBD2|TRBJ2-7|.|TRBV5-1
TGCGCCAGCAGCTTGGTGGCTAGCGGGAGGGCCTTGGGCGAGCAGTACTTC
CASSLVASGRALGEQYF
>.|TRBJ1-2|few|TRBV2
TGTGCCAGCAGTGAGAGACTGACCTATGGCTACACCTTC
CASSERLTYGYTF
>TRBD1|TRBJ2-7|.|TRBV19
TGTGCCAGTAGTATGGGACAGGTCTCCTACGAGCAGTACTTC
CASSMGQVSYEQYF
>TRBD1|TRBJ2-5|.|TRBV19
TGTGCCAGTAGTAAACCGGGACAGGGAGGGCAAGAGACCCAGTACTTC
CASSKPGQGGQETQYF
>TRBD2|TRBJ2-7|.|TRBV6-5
TGTGCCAGCAGCAAGCCGGGACTAGCGGGAGTCGAGCAGTACTTC
CASSKPGLAGVEQYF
>.|TRBJ1-2|.|TRBV7-9
TGTGCCAGCAGCCCCAGGTCAGGGGCGGATGGCTACACCTTC
CASSPRSGADGYTF
>TRBD1|TRBJ1-5|.|TRBV30
TGTGCCTGGAGTGGAGGACAGGGAGTGGGTCAGCCCCAGCATTTT
CAWSGGQGVGQPQHF
>.|TRBJ1-1|.|TRBV10-3
TGTGCCGCTCGACAGGCCCCAGGGACTGAAGCTTTCTTT
CAARQAPGTEAFF
>.|TRBJ1-1|.|TRBV12-5
TGTGCTAGTGGTTTGTACAGCATGAACACTGAAGCTTTCTTT
CASGLYSMNTEAFF
>.|TRBJ1-6|.|TRBV5-1
TGCGCCAGCAGCTTAGAGGATAATTCACCCCTCCACTTT
CASSLEDNSPLHF
>TRBD1|TRBJ1-1|.|TRBV19
TGTGCCAGTAGAGGACAGGGAGGACGCGCTGAAGCTTTCTTT
CASRGQGGRAEAFF